This T cell receptor beta chain was identified during a study of early T cells in non-severe SARS-CoV-2 infection. The study's findings and limits: Lookups in VDJdb leaned toward anti-spike CD8 responses and missed private and CD4 specificities.

The CDR3 has 16 amino acids. Germline-derived CDR1 and CDR2 are SGHVS and FNYEAQ. V shed 0 bases and J 9 bases; nucleotides not matched to a gene: 10. Comment on this clonotype: Its antigen is unidentified.

Unique molecular identifiers tagged individual cDNA molecules. TCRdb recomputed calls from the 5' RACE reads with MiXCR, one row per CDR3 protein. The sample holds about 64,000 distinct CDR3 sequences, roughly 12% seen once. Here the sequenced sample was whole blood, taken at baseline. The V gene is TRBV7-6, the J gene TRBJ2-1, with 8 bases that match TRBD2. The origin of this receptor is an adult who was a healthcare worker with PCR-confirmed SARS-CoV-2 infection or an uninfected control (not recorded which). CDR3 loop: CASSLARVVAGPEQFF. In nucleotides, the CDR3 is TGTGCCAGCAGCTTAGCGCGGGTGGTAGCGGGGCCTGAGCAGTTCTTC. Together with reference TRBV7-6 and TRBJ2-1, the CDR3 gives the full variable domain: GAGVSQSPRYKVTKRGQDVALRCDPISGHVSLYWYRQALGQGPEFLTYFNYEAQQDKSGLPNDRFSAERPEGSISTLTIQRTEQRDSAMYRCASSLARVVAGPEQFFGPGTRLTVL.